This TCR beta chain derives from a study of TIL therapy for anti-PD-1-resistant metastatic lung cancer. Germline V gives CDR1 MDHEN, CDR2 SYDVKM. The ends lost 6 bases at V and 3 bases at J; junction bases unmatched: 10. The CDR3 sequence is 16 residues long. Documented time point: pre-treatment sample, taken before nivolumab and TIL therapy. The immunoSEQ assay was v3. Only in-frame clones appear in the TCRdb table, and some are missing; sequencing was by immunoSEQ multiplex PCR. The sample has roughly 54,000 clones, around 86% seen once; the top ten hold roughly 2.6%. The V and J genes are TRBV28 and TRBJ2-7, with 11 bases that match TRBD2. The sample here was blood, taken at baseline. This receptor was identified in a person aged 25-85 years with non-small cell lung cancer. CDR3 residues: CASSPYLAGGDYEQYF. The CDR3 region has the DNA TGTGCCAGCAGCCCTTACCTAGCGGGAGGCGACTACGAGCAGTACTTC.